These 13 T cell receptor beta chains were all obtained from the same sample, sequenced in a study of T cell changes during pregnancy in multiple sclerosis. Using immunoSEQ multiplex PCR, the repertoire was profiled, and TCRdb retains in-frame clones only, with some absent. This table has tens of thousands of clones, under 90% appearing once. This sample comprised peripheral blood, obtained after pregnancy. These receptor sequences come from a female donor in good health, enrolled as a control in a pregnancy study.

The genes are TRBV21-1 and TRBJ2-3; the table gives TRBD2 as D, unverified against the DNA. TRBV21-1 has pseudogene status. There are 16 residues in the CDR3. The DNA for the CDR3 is TGTGCCAGCAGCAGCAGGACTAGCGGGAGGGGAGATACGCAGTATTTT. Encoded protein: CASSSRTSGRGDTQYF.

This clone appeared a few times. CDR3 coding DNA: TGTGCCAGTAGTCCGCGGGCTAGCACAGATACGCAGTATTTT. This encodes CASSPRASTDTQYF. The chain carries TRBV19 and TRBJ2-3; tentative D call: TRBD2 (5 bases). Germline V CDR1 and CDR2: LNHDA, SQIVND (reference sequence). The CDR3 runs 14 residues. Trimming removed 5 bases from V and 0 bases from J, with 9 bases in between.

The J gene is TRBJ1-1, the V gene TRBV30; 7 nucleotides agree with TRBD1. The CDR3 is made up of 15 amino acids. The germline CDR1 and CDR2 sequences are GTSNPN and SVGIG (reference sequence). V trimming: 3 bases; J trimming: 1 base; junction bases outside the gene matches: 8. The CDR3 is CAWRAGTVTNTEAFF. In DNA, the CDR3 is TGTGCCTGGAGAGCCGGGACAGTAACGAACACTGAAGCTTTCTTT.

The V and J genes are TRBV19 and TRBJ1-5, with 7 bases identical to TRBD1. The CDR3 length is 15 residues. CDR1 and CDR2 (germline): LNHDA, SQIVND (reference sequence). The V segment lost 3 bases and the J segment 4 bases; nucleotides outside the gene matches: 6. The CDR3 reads CASSMGRGTNQPQHF. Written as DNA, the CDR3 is TGTGCCAGTAGTATGGGCAGGGGGACGAATCAGCCCCAGCATTTT.

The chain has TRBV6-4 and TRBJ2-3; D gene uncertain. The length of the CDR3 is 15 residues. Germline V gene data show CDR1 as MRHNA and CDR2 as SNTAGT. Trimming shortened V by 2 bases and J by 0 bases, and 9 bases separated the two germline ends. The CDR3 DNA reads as TGTGCCAGCAGTGACATGGCTTCTAGCACAGATACGCAGTATTTT. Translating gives CASSDMASSTDTQYF.

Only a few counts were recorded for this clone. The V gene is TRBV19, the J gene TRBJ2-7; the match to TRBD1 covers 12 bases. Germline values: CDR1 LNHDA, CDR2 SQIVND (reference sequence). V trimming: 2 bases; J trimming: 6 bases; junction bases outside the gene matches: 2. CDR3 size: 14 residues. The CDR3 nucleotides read TGTGCCAGTAGTATATTGGGACAGGGGGCCGAGCAGTACTTC. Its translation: CASSILGQGAEQYF.

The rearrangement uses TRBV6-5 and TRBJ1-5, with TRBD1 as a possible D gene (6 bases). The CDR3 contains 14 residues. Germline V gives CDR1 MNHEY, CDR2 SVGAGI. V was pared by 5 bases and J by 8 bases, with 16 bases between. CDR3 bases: TGTGCCAGCAGTCCCCCAGGGGATATGGAGCCCCAGCATTTT. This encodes CASSPPGDMEPQHF.

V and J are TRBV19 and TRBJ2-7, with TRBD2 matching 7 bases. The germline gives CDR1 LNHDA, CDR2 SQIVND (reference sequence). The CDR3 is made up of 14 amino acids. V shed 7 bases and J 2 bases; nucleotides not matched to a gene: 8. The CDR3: CASNSGLGPYEQYF. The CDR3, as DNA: TGTGCCAGTAATTCCGGACTAGGGCCCTACGAGCAGTACTTC.

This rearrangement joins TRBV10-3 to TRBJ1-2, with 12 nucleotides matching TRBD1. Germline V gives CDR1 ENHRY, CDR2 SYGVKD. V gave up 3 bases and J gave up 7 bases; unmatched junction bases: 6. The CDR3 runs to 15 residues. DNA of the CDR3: TGTGCCATCAGTGATCCCGGGACAGGGGGCCCTGGCTACACCTTC. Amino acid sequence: CAISDPGTGGPGYTF.

The CDR3 spells CAISDEAEVQYF. The CDR3 bases are TGTGCCATCAGCGATGAAGCGGAGGTGCAGTACTTC. The chain joins TRBV10-3 to TRBJ2-7, with TRBD2 as a possible D gene (5 bases). Germline CDR1 and CDR2: ENHRY and SYGVKD. The ends were cut back, 6 bases at V and 9 bases at J, with 15 bases in the middle. CDR3 length equals 12 residues.

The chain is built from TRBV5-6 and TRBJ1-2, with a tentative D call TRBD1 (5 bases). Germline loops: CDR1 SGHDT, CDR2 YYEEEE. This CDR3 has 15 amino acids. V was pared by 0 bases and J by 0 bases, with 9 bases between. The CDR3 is CASSLGQSANYGYTF. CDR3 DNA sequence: TGTGCCAGCAGCTTGGGACAGTCAGCTAACTATGGCTACACCTTC.

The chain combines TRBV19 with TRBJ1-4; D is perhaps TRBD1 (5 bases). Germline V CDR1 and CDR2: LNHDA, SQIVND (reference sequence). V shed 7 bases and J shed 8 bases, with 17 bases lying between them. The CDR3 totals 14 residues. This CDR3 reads CASMTGGRGEKLFF. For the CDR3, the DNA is TGTGCCAGTATGACTGGCGGTCGGGGGGAAAAACTGTTTTTT.

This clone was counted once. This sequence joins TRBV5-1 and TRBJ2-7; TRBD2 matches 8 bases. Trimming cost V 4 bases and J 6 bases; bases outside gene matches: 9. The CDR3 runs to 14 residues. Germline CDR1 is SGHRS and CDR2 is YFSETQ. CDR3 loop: CASSGGLAKVEQYF. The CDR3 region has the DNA TGCGCCAGCAGCGGAGGACTAGCCAAGGTCGAGCAGTACTTC.